This entry describes one T cell receptor beta chain. Antigen: not known. These data belong to a study of early T cells in non-severe SARS-CoV-2 infection. Study background: The input, bulk RNA from unsorted whole blood, was sequenced, and chains were unpaired. General study results and limits: Private and CD4 specificities were missed by VDJdb matching, which favored anti-spike CD8 responses.

From the 5' RACE reads, TCRdb called clonotypes with MiXCR, one entry per CDR3 protein. Of under 65,000 distinct CDR3 sequences detected, about an eighth appear once; the ten largest clones hold around 1.4%. The length of the CDR3 is 17 residues. V lost 5 bases and J lost 9, with 26 bases in between. CDR1 and CDR2 from the germline V gene are SGHVS and FQNEAQ. The chain couples TRBV7-8 to TRBJ2-1; D may be TRBD2 (6 bases). This sequence was found in an adult who was a healthcare worker with PCR-confirmed SARS-CoV-2 infection or an uninfected control (not recorded which). The specimen sequenced was whole blood. CDR3 DNA sequence: TGTGCCAGCAGCCCAAATCCGGGACTCCTTTTCGTCAGTGAGCAGTTCTTC. Translation gives CASSPNPGLLFVSEQFF.